A single T cell receptor beta chain is shown here with its context. The data belong to a study of blood T cell repertoires in COVID-19. Study overall: The study drew acute and convalescent COVID-19 samples from the United States, Italy and Spain. T cells, B-cell-depleted T cells, or PBMCs provided the cDNA or gDNA that served as material.

Per the germline V gene, CDR1 is SNHLY and CDR2 is FYNNEI. The V end was cut by 3 bases, the J end by 7 bases, with 6 bases between. CDR3 size: 11 residues. How the authors handled the data: Estimation of nucleated cell counts relied on the amplification of reference gene primers. The data were produced by immunoSEQ multiplex PCR, yet TCRdb's version contains in-frame clones alone and is incomplete. V and J calls and clone size are as listed in that table; D and trimming were resolved from the DNA. The sample lists fewer than 150,000 clones; around 83% were seen once. The source of this sequence is a man in his forties with acute or convalescent COVID-19. V gene TRBV2 combines with J gene TRBJ1-1; D remains unclear. What was sequenced was peripheral blood. This CDR3 reads CASSETFEAFF. Written as DNA, the CDR3 is TGTGCCAGCAGTGAGACATTTGAAGCTTTCTTT.